This T cell receptor (beta chain) was sequenced in a study of cytomegalovirus exposure and HLA in healthy donors. The PCR contained 60 Vbeta and 13 Jbeta primers. TCRdb's copy holds only in-frame clones and misses some; the assay was immunoSEQ multiplex PCR. This table holds some 160,000 clones, approximately 79% found once. The trim removed 3 bases at V and 6 bases at J, leaving 2 bases unmatched. The germline V gene encodes CDR1 MNHNS and CDR2 SASEGT. The CDR3 sequence is 13 residues long. The source material was PBMCs. The origin of this receptor is a woman in her thirties or forties in good health and CMV-seronegative. V and J are TRBV6-1 and TRBJ1-2; 9 positions match TRBD1. CDR3 sequence (DNA): TGTGCCAGCAGTGACACAGGGGGCGATGGCTACACCTTC. Translated: CASSDTGGDGYTF.